This T cell receptor (beta chain) was captured by sequencing in a study of CD8+CD57+ T cells in acquired aplastic anemia. As to this clonotype: Its antigen is not identified.

Profiling of TCR beta VDJ combinations and CDR3 sequences used genomic DNA as template. TCRdb recomputed calls from the reads with MiXCR, one row per CDR3 protein. In the table there are about 20,000 distinct CDR3 sequences, about 40% of which are singletons. The CDR3 covers 16 residues. V lost 2 bases and J 2 bases, leaving 15 bases between the germline ends. The germline V gene encodes CDR1 ENHRY and CDR2 SYGVKD. Whole-study findings and limits: Patients carried CD8+CD57+ cells that were less diverse than their total CD4+ and CD8+ pools. Any difference that existed in CD8+ Simpson's diversity between patients and controls was not significant.

The authors sequenced patients whose flow cytometry had shown CD8+CD57+ cell expansion. Only a sixth of the 12 patients also had CD8+CD57+ effector memory cells sequenced. Every patient had severe acquired aplastic anemia. Specimen: CD8+CD57+ T cells sorted from PBMCs. Subset reported: bead-enriched CD8+CD57+ effector memory T cells from SAA patients. The V gene is TRBV10-3, the J gene TRBJ2-5; D tentatively fits TRBD1 or TRBD2 (6 bases each). This clonotype was sampled from a human donor with aplastic anemia. The CDR3 loop reads CAISEEGGTWQETQYF. CDR3 DNA sequence: TGTGCCATCAGTGAGGAGGGGGGTACCTGGCAAGAGACCCAGTACTTC.